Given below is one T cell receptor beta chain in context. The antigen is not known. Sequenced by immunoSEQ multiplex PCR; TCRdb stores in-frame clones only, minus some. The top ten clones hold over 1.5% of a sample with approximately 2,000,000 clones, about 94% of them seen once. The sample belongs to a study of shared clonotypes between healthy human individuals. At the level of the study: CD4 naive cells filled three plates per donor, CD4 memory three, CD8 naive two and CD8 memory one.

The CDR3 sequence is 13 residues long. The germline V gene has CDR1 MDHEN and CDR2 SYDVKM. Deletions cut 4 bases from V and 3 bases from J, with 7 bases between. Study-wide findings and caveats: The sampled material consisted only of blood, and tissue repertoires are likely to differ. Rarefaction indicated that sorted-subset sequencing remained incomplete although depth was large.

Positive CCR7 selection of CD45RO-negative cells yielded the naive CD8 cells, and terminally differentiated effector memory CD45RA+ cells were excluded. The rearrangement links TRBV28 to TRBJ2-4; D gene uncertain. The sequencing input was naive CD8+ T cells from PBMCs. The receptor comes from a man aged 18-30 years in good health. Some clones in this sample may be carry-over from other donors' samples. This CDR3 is CASSSALKNIQYF. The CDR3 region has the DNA TGTGCCAGCAGTTCAGCGCTCAAAAACATTCAGTACTTC.